The 9 T cell receptor beta chains below were found in one sample sequenced in a study of Graves' ophthalmopathy and Graves' hyperthyroidism. The study amplified TCR beta CDR3 regions using RNA transcripts. Second-round multiplex PCR came after first-round RT-PCR with HTBI primers. One entry per CDR3 protein, called by TCRdb with MiXCR from the multiplex PCR reads. Of hundreds of thousands of distinct CDR3 sequences detected, 22% appear once; the ten largest clones hold more than 5.5%. Source material: peripheral blood. The origin of the receptors is a woman aged 18-29 years with stable Graves' hyperthyroidism. Some clones in this sample may be carry-over from other donors' samples.

This clonotype occurred many times. The chain carries TRBV5-1 and TRBJ2-5, with unresolved D. CDR1 and CDR2 from the germline V gene are SGHRS and YFSETQ. V lost 7 bases to trimming and J lost 5 bases, with 15 bases between them. This CDR3 has 13 amino acids. This CDR3 is CASQIGKLETQYF. CDR3 nucleotide sequence: TGCGCCAGCCAAATCGGCAAGTTGGAGACCCAGTACTTC.

This clonotype has a count of ten or more. This sequence joins TRBV6-4 and TRBJ2-7, with D possibly called TRBD1 or TRBD2 (5 bases each). This CDR3 contains 17 residues. V was trimmed by 6 bases and J by 5 bases, leaving 26 bases between them. Germline lookup yields CDR1 MRHNA and CDR2 SNTAGT. CDR3 coding DNA: TGTGCCAGCAGCGACGGGGCCAACCTTGGGGCGCGCGACGAGCAGTACTTC. It yields the protein CASSDGANLGARDEQYF.

This clonotype was observed many times. V and J are TRBV7-3 and TRBJ2-5; D not resolved. V lost 2 bases and J lost 5, with 9 bases in between. CDR3 length: 13 residues. Per germline, CDR1 SGHTA and CDR2 FQGTGA. The chain's CDR3 is CASSLGSVETQYF. The CDR3 coding sequence is TGTGCCAGCAGCTTAGGGTCTGTCGAGACCCAGTACTTC.

This clonotype was counted at least ten times. The genes are TRBV30 and TRBJ1-5, with D possibly being TRBD1 (5 bases). The germline CDR1 and CDR2 sequences are GTSNPN and SVGIG (reference sequence). There are 13 residues in the CDR3. With 4 bases removed from V and 1 base from J, the gap between germline ends came to 8 bases. The CDR3 nucleotides are TGTGCCTGGACTAGGGACAGCAATCAGCCCCAGCATTTT. Its translation: CAWTRDSNQPQHF.

The rearrangement joins TRBV11-2 to TRBJ2-5; perhaps TRBD2 as D (7 bases). The germline V and J ends were trimmed by 5 bases and 7 bases, with 11 bases remaining between them. The CDR3 spans 12 residues. The germline V gene has CDR1 SGHAT and CDR2 FQNNGV. In DNA, the CDR3 is TGTGCCAGCAGCGGGGGGGCTGGGACCCAGTACTTC. Protein product: CASSGGAGTQYF.

A note on this clonotype: This may stem from a read error, because a much larger clone lies one nucleotide away. The V call is TRBV20-1, the J call TRBJ2-5, with D perhaps matching TRBD1 or TRBD2 (5 bases each). Germline CDR1 reads DFQATT; CDR2 reads SNEGSKA (reference sequence). The CDR3 is made up of 13 amino acids. CDR3 nucleotide sequence: TGCAGCGCTTACCCCTGGGATCGTGGGACCCACTACTTC. Translation gives CSAYPWDRGTHYF.

The chain links TRBV28 to TRBJ1-3, with a tentative D call TRBD1 (5 bases). V was pared by 6 bases and J by 1 base, with 7 bases between. Germline V lookup: CDR1 MDHEN, CDR2 SYDVKM. CDR3 length: 13 residues. Here the CDR3 DNA reads TGTGCCAGCAGGCAGGGATCTGGAAACACCATATATTTT. Translating gives CASRQGSGNTIYF.

This clonotype came up many times. This chain uses TRBV7-2 with TRBJ2-7, with 8 bases aligning to TRBD2. Trimming took 5 bases from V and 0 from J; bases not matched to a gene: 6. CDR3 length: 15 amino acids. The germline V gene encodes CDR1 SGHTA and CDR2 FQGNSA. CDR3 nucleotides: TGTGCCAGCAGCCCACTAGCGGTCAGCTCCTACGAGCAGTACTTC. Translation: CASSPLAVSSYEQYF.

The chain combines TRBV4-1 with TRBJ1-5; 8 bases align to TRBD1. After removal of 0 bases from V and 2 bases from J, the junction contained 9 bases not matched to a gene. Germline CDR1 and CDR2: MGHRA and YSYEKL. The CDR3 length is 18 residues. CDR3 amino acids: CASSQDKNRGQGNQPQHF. The CDR3 DNA reads as TGCGCCAGCAGCCAAGATAAGAACCGGGGACAGGGCAATCAGCCCCAGCATTTT.